This is a list of T cell receptor beta chains from one sample in a study of blood T cell repertoires in COVID-19. Some clones are missing from TCRdb's copy, which holds only in-frame ones; the method was immunoSEQ multiplex PCR. This table has some 75,000 clones, approximately 92% appearing once. The sample consisted of peripheral blood. All receptors derive from a human donor in a cohort sampled during active COVID-19. CDR3s include the opening cysteine and the closing phenylalanine or tryptophan. The D gene is left open where the match is weak. The size of a clone is reported for some rows only, either as once, few or many, or as a class for expanded clones.

v_gene: TRBV4-1; abundance: -; j_gene: TRBJ2-5; d_gene: TRBD2; CDR3aa: CASSQDVAGDRQETQYF
v_gene: TRBV7-6; abundance: -; j_gene: TRBJ1-1; d_gene: -; CDR3aa: CASSLGGDTEAFF
v_gene: TRBV7-8; abundance: -; j_gene: TRBJ1-5; d_gene: TRBD1; CDR3aa: CASSLGATGGEPQHF
v_gene: TRBV28; abundance: few; j_gene: TRBJ2-1; d_gene: TRBD2; CDR3aa: CASERLAGRDEQFF
v_gene: TRBV11-2; abundance: -; j_gene: TRBJ1-1; d_gene: -; CDR3aa: CASSLRRPGSEAFF
v_gene: TRBV9; abundance: -; j_gene: TRBJ1-2; d_gene: TRBD1; CDR3aa: CASSARQGAEGYTF
v_gene: TRBV7-2; abundance: -; j_gene: TRBJ1-5; d_gene: -; CDR3aa: CASSPASTVNQPQHF
v_gene: TRBV11-2; abundance: -; j_gene: TRBJ2-1; d_gene: TRBD1; CDR3aa: CASSEPGQGVRGEQFF
v_gene: TRBV6-4; abundance: -; j_gene: TRBJ2-3; d_gene: TRBD2; CDR3aa: CASSDGGGGPDTQYF
v_gene: TRBV6-1; abundance: -; j_gene: TRBJ1-3; d_gene: -; CDR3aa: CASSDLRSSGNTIYF
v_gene: TRBV6-2/TRBV6-3; abundance: -; j_gene: TRBJ2-3; d_gene: TRBD1; CDR3aa: CASSGTADTQYF
v_gene: TRBV28; abundance: -; j_gene: TRBJ1-6; d_gene: TRBD1; CDR3aa: CASTRGRTPLHF
v_gene: TRBV19; abundance: -; j_gene: TRBJ2-2; d_gene: -; CDR3aa: CASSIDQASGELFF
v_gene: TRBV3-1/TRBV3-2; abundance: -; j_gene: TRBJ2-7; d_gene: -; CDR3aa: CASSHGDGEQYF
v_gene: TRBV28; abundance: -; j_gene: TRBJ1-4; d_gene: TRBD1; CDR3aa: CASYRNRGEKLFF
v_gene: TRBV5-1; abundance: -; j_gene: TRBJ2-1; d_gene: TRBD2; CDR3aa: CASSLAGDTGNEQFF
v_gene: TRBV6-5; abundance: -; j_gene: TRBJ1-4; d_gene: -; CDR3aa: CASSYWRGATNEKLFF
v_gene: TRBV10-3; abundance: few; j_gene: TRBJ2-1; d_gene: -; CDR3aa: CAISESGGGTKADEQFF
v_gene: TRBV5-1; abundance: -; j_gene: TRBJ2-2; d_gene: TRBD1; CDR3aa: CASSRTGKENTGELFF
v_gene: TRBV5-6; abundance: -; j_gene: TRBJ2-5; d_gene: TRBD1; CDR3aa: CASSFTGEKTQYF
v_gene: TRBV28; abundance: -; j_gene: TRBJ2-7; d_gene: -; CDR3aa: CASVPGGVYEQYF
v_gene: TRBV7-9; abundance: -; j_gene: TRBJ2-3; d_gene: -; CDR3aa: CAVRDRLLSTDTQYF
v_gene: TRBV18; abundance: -; j_gene: TRBJ2-7; d_gene: TRBD1; CDR3aa: CASSPPTGTGGDEQYF
v_gene: TRBV18; abundance: few; j_gene: TRBJ2-3; d_gene: TRBD2; CDR3aa: CASSPRTGGWSTDTQYF
v_gene: TRBV11-2; abundance: few; j_gene: TRBJ1-5; d_gene: -; CDR3aa: CASSEGAGNQPQHF
v_gene: TRBV10-1; abundance: few; j_gene: TRBJ1-1; d_gene: -; CDR3aa: CASSEPNTEAFF
v_gene: TRBV29-1; abundance: -; j_gene: TRBJ2-7; d_gene: TRBD1; CDR3aa: CSVALGGQGAREQYF
v_gene: TRBV9; abundance: -; j_gene: TRBJ1-1; d_gene: TRBD1; CDR3aa: CASSVVGDRGRAFF
v_gene: TRBV18; abundance: -; j_gene: TRBJ2-4; d_gene: -; CDR3aa: CASSPGVNIQYF
v_gene: TRBV13; abundance: -; j_gene: TRBJ2-7; d_gene: -; CDR3aa: CASSLGWRQYEQYF
v_gene: TRBV5-1; abundance: -; j_gene: TRBJ2-5; d_gene: -; CDR3aa: CASSLSWGTQETQYF
v_gene: TRBV6-2/TRBV6-3; abundance: -; j_gene: TRBJ1-2; d_gene: TRBD1; CDR3aa: CASSPGTANGYTF
v_gene: TRBV9; abundance: -; j_gene: TRBJ2-7; d_gene: TRBD1; CDR3aa: CASSGSDREGYEQYF
v_gene: TRBV18; abundance: -; j_gene: TRBJ1-1; d_gene: -; CDR3aa: CASSPEGGDTEAFF
v_gene: TRBV7-2; abundance: -; j_gene: TRBJ2-3; d_gene: TRBD2; CDR3aa: CASSQLAGVLTDTQYF
v_gene: TRBV18; abundance: -; j_gene: TRBJ2-1; d_gene: -; CDR3aa: CASSPDASSYNEQFF
v_gene: TRBV10-3; abundance: -; j_gene: TRBJ2-1; d_gene: -; CDR3aa: CAISEGRGAEQFF
v_gene: TRBV5-1; abundance: -; j_gene: TRBJ1-1; d_gene: -; CDR3aa: CASSLTGPSEAFF
v_gene: TRBV10-2; abundance: -; j_gene: TRBJ1-3; d_gene: -; CDR3aa: CASRPGLTGNTIYF
v_gene: TRBV27; abundance: -; j_gene: TRBJ1-2; d_gene: -; CDR3aa: CASRRTWGVGYTF
v_gene: TRBV15; abundance: -; j_gene: TRBJ1-6; d_gene: -; CDR3aa: CATSLRGGGVGSPLHF
v_gene: TRBV14; abundance: -; j_gene: TRBJ1-6; d_gene: TRBD1; CDR3aa: CASSPGQGHNSPLHF
v_gene: TRBV24-1; abundance: -; j_gene: TRBJ2-3; d_gene: -; CDR3aa: CATSVLPGDTQYF
v_gene: TRBV2; abundance: -; j_gene: TRBJ1-2; d_gene: -; CDR3aa: CASSASEANYGYTF
v_gene: TRBV19; abundance: -; j_gene: TRBJ2-3; d_gene: -; CDR3aa: CASSAPAGAPITDTQYF
v_gene: TRBV7-8; abundance: few; j_gene: TRBJ2-7; d_gene: TRBD2; CDR3aa: CASSSPGASGPSYEQYF
v_gene: TRBV3-1/TRBV3-2; abundance: -; j_gene: TRBJ2-2; d_gene: -; CDR3aa: CASSQATPAGSGELFF
v_gene: TRBV28; abundance: -; j_gene: TRBJ2-7; d_gene: -; CDR3aa: CASSAGPFYEQYF
v_gene: TRBV6-2/TRBV6-3; abundance: -; j_gene: TRBJ2-3; d_gene: TRBD2; CDR3aa: CASSSGLVSDTQYF
v_gene: TRBV5-4; abundance: once; j_gene: TRBJ1-1; d_gene: TRBD1; CDR3aa: CASSWRTGGMGDTEAFF
v_gene: TRBV10-3; abundance: -; j_gene: TRBJ1-1; d_gene: -; CDR3aa: CAIRGGYEAFF
v_gene: TRBV4-2; abundance: -; j_gene: TRBJ2-2; d_gene: TRBD2; CDR3aa: CASSQDTVGGGLNTGELFF
v_gene: TRBV9; abundance: -; j_gene: TRBJ2-5; d_gene: -; CDR3aa: CASSPQQGVLETQYF
v_gene: TRBV2; abundance: -; j_gene: TRBJ2-3; d_gene: -; CDR3aa: CASSVLGDTQYF
v_gene: TRBV7-9; abundance: -; j_gene: TRBJ1-3; d_gene: TRBD1; CDR3aa: CASSLTDRGGNTIYF
v_gene: TRBV3-1/TRBV3-2; abundance: -; j_gene: TRBJ2-4; d_gene: -; CDR3aa: CASSSPQVQYF
v_gene: TRBV6-6; abundance: once; j_gene: TRBJ1-6; d_gene: TRBD1; CDR3aa: CASSPTILLTGWANSPLHF
v_gene: TRBV20-1; abundance: -; j_gene: TRBJ1-5; d_gene: -; CDR3aa: CSASAGVNQPQHF
v_gene: TRBV10-3; abundance: -; j_gene: TRBJ2-1; d_gene: TRBD1; CDR3aa: CAISDGTANEQFF
v_gene: TRBV30; abundance: once; j_gene: TRBJ1-2; d_gene: TRBD1; CDR3aa: CAWSDVPGGADYGYTF